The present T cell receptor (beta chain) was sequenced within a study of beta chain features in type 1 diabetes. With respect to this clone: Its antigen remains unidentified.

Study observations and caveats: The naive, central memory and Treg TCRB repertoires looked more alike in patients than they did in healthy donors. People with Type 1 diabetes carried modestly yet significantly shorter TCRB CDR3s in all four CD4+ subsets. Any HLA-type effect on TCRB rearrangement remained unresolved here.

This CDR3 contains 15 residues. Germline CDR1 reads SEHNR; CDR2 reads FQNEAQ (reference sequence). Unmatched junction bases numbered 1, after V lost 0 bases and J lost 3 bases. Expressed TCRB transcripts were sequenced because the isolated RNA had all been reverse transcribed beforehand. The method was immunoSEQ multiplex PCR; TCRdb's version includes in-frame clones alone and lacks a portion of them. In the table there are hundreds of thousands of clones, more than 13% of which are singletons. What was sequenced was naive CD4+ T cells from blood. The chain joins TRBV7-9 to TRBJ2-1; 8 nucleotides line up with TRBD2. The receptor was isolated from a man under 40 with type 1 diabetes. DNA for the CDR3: TGTGCCAGCAGCTTAGCGGGACTAGGCTACAATGAGCAGTTCTTC. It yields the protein CASSLAGLGYNEQFF.